A single T cell receptor beta chain is shown here with its context. Its antigen is unknown. This entry is derived from a study of cytomegalovirus exposure and HLA in healthy donors. Study results and caveats: Later findings reportedly placed an Asian-associated ancestry cluster below the approximately 670-donor mean for N-insertions. Associated with cytomegalovirus, according to the listing, were around 160 TCR beta chains. Per a prior analysis, the majority of TCR beta V segments were productive roughly 90% or roughly 30% of the time.

It was with 60 Vbeta and 13 Jbeta primers that the PCR ran. The data were produced by immunoSEQ multiplex PCR, yet TCRdb's version contains in-frame clones alone and is incomplete. The table shows approximately 92,000 clones, with about two thirds occurring only once. Germline CDR1 and CDR2: MNHEY and SVGAGI. The CDR3 contains 15 residues. V gave up 6 bases and J gave up 2 bases; unmatched junction bases: 9. The sample comprised PBMCs. V usage is TRBV6-5 and J usage is TRBJ2-5, with 7 bases that match TRBD2. The sequence came from a man aged 45-60 years in good health and CMV-seronegative. CDR3 sequence: CASSLQLATQETQYF. The CDR3 DNA sequence: TGTGCCAGCAGCCTCCAACTAGCGACTCAAGAGACCCAGTACTTC.